This T cell receptor beta chain appears in the sequencing data of a study of cytomegalovirus exposure and HLA in healthy donors. Study at large: It was reported in a later analysis that the approximately 120 validation repertoires used the same platform as the 550 to 850 first-cohort repertoires.

Libraries were prepared by immunoSEQ multiplex PCR; TCRdb keeps only in-frame clonotypes and omits some of them. The sample has about 340,000 clones; roughly 90% are singletons. The V end lost 4 bases, the J end lost 5 bases, and 6 bases lay between the germline ends. The CDR3 runs to 11 residues. Germline V lookup: CDR1 MNHNY, CDR2 SVGAGI (reference sequence). This TCR came from a young woman in good health and CMV-seronegative. The chain couples TRBV6-6 to TRBJ2-7; maybe TRBD1 (5 bases). The specimen sequenced was PBMCs. CDR3 sequence reads: CASSSGNEQYF. The CDR3 region has the DNA TGTGCCAGCAGTTCAGGGAACGAGCAGTACTTC.